The clone carrying this T cell receptor (beta chain) was detected ten times or more. The V and J ends lost 7 bases and 0 bases, in that order; junction bases with no gene match: 7. Germline V gene lookup returns CDR1 SEHNR and CDR2 FQNEAQ (reference sequence). The CDR3 is 16 residues long. TCR beta CDR3 sequences were amplified from RNA transcripts. Researchers ran a first-round RT-PCR on the TCR CDR3 using the HTBI primer set. TCRdb reanalysed the multiplex PCR reads using MiXCR and keeps one entry per CDR3 protein. This table has a few hundred thousand distinct CDR3 sequences, 46% appearing once. This sample stems from a study of T cells in Graves' hyperthyroidism and ophthalmopathy.

The source material was peripheral blood or thyroid tissue (not recorded which). The receptor comes from a woman under 30 with Graves' hyperthyroidism. The V gene is TRBV7-9, the J gene TRBJ1-4, with 8 bases matching TRBD1. CDR3 coding DNA: TGTGCCAGCACCCTCGAGACAGGGGCAACTAATGAAAAACTGTTTTTT. Translating gives CASTLETGATNEKLFF.